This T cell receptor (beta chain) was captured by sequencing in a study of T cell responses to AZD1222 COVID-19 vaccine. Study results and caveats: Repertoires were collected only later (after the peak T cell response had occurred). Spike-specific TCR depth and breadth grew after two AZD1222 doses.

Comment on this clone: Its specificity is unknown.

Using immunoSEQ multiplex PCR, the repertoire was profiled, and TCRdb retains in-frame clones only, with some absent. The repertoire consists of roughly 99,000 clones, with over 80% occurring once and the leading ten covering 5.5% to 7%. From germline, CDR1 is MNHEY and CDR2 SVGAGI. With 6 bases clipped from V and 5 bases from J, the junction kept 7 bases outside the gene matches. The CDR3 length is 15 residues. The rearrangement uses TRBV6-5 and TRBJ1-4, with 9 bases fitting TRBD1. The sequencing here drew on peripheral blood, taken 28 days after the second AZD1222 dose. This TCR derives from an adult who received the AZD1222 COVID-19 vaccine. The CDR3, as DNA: TGTGCCAGCAGGTATACCGGGACAGGGAATGAAAAACTGTTTTTT. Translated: CASRYTGTGNEKLFF.